Here is one T cell receptor beta chain with its context. What it binds is unknown. Germline CDR1 is SNHLY and CDR2 is FYNNEI. Trimming shortened V by 3 bases and J by 2 bases, and 9 bases separated the two germline ends. The CDR3 contains 14 residues. These data come from a study of shared clonotypes between healthy human individuals. Study-wide background: In total, the donors were a couple of women and a few men aged 18 to 49.

TCRdb keeps only in-frame clones here, not all; method: immunoSEQ multiplex PCR. The table lists around 320,000 clones, roughly 91% of them singletons. Study conclusions and caveats: It was the few donors that limited the genetic and exposure-history diversity represented. The four-donor shared clonotypes exceeded non-shared clonotypes in generation probability, with non-shared ones scoring lower.

This clonotype was sampled from a man younger than 35 in good health. The sequenced material came from memory CD8+ T cells sorted from blood. The sample's subset: CD45RO+ cells pooled with CCR7-negative TemRA cells. The V call is TRBV2, the J call TRBJ2-3; D is ambiguous. The CDR3 sequence is CASSDAGHTDTQYF. DNA of the CDR3: TGTGCCAGCAGTGATGCTGGGCACACAGATACGCAGTATTTT. Supplemented by reference TRBV2 and TRBJ2-3, the full variable domain reads EPEVTQTPSHQVTQMGQEVILRCVPISNHLYFYWYRQILGQKVEFLVSFYNNEISEKSEIFDDQFSVERPDGSNFTLKIRSTKLEDSAMYFCASSDAGHTDTQYFGPGTRLTVL.